This T cell receptor (beta chain) originates from a study of T cell repertoires in cytomegalovirus infection. Overall study: Recently identified HLA-C-restricted CMV epitopes were used, and well-studied HLA-B-restricted CMV epitopes were used as well. Both a matching HLA type and CMV infection were indicated by public TCR beta signatures.

This clonotype has more than one count but fewer than ten. Its target is not known. TCRdb re-derived calls from the reads in MiXCR, one entry per CDR3 protein. The data show 650,000 to 850,000 distinct CDR3 sequences, approximately 32% seen once. Germline loops: CDR1 MGHRA, CDR2 YSYEKL. This CDR3 has 17 residues. V lost 1 base and J lost 5; bases outside the gene matches: 12. Sequenced here: cultured CD8+ T cells from PBMCs, sampled from culture after CMV antigen stimulation. The sequence came from a human donor in good health (CMV status not recorded). Some clones in this sample may be carry-over from other donors' samples. This chain links TRBV4-1 with TRBJ2-5; 8 nucleotides align to TRBD2. CDR3 nucleotide sequence: TGCGCCAGCAGCCAAGCTCTAATCGCGGGGGGAGAGGAGACCCAGTACTTC. Translated: CASSQALIAGGEETQYF.